Listed here is a single T cell receptor beta chain. This receptor's antigen is unknown. Nothing much larger sits one base from this clone, and base qualities are not available. The immunoSEQ Assay, a bias-controlled multiplex PCR, was used to amplify TCRbeta CDR3 regions from genomic DNA. Processing in the source paper ran as follows. Nucleated cell counts per sample were estimated from amplification of reference gene primers within the assay. Sequence reads were collapsed and filtered to measure the absolute abundance of every unique TCRbeta CDR3 rearrangement. Productive Simpson clonality was computed per sample as the square root of Simpson's diversity index over productive rearrangements. In TCRdb, the immuneACCESS table is reduced to in-frame sequences with V and J assigned. These tables do not hold every clone; where another copy was compared, an unresolved V gene accounts for under half, and the others remain unexplained. The V and J calls and the clone size are those of that table, but D and trimming were determined from the DNA. Recorded for this sample are around 300,000 clones; 75% to 90% of them occurred a single time. The ten biggest clones cover over 3.5% of the sample.

Collaborating institutions collected whole blood in K2EDTA tubes following their own protocols. For TCRbeta analysis, collaborators shipped samples as frozen whole blood, isolated PBMCs, or DNA extracted from either of those sample types. This record comes from a study of blood T cell repertoires in COVID-19 (TCRdb year 2020). About the full investigation: Samples from collaborators originated in the United States, Italy and Spain and spanned both the acute and convalescent phases of COVID-19. The dataset comprised deeply sampled blood TCRbeta repertoires from subjects exposed to, actively infected with, or recovered from COVID-19. The material from the prospective study consisted of cDNA or gDNA derived from T cells, B-cell-depleted T cells, or PBMCs. The repertoires were released in a freely available public database intended as a resource for research on the immune response to SARS-CoV-2. The sample metadata nearly always contained a de-identified subject ID, COVID-19 status, age in years and sex. Samples came from the ongoing ImmuneRACE study (first 160 participants) plus 1,254 subjects from 6 global collaborators. HLA class I and class II types, where available, came from metadata supplied by the sample provider rather than from assay-based typing.

General findings and caveats noted by the study authors: Clinical and demographic metadata were provided uncurated, with the amount varying by source and participant.

The CDR3 sequence holds 15 residues, the cysteine and phenylalanine included. Left in the record is the CDR3 DNA by itself, 45 bases read in frame from the first base. Trimming costs V 1 base and J 0 bases, and their ends lie 7 bases apart. Looking up the germline V gene (reference sequence) yields CDR1 LGHDT and CDR2 YNNKEL. The specimen sequenced was peripheral blood. This TCR was sampled from a woman aged 35 to 49 with acute or convalescent COVID-19. This chain joins TRBV3-1 (or the pseudogene TRBV3-2) to TRBJ2-1; the D segment cannot be called with confidence. The CDR3 loop reads CASSQAISSYNEQFF. The DNA reads as follows: TGTGCCAGCAGCCAAGCGATTAGCTCCTACAATGAGCAGTTCTTC.